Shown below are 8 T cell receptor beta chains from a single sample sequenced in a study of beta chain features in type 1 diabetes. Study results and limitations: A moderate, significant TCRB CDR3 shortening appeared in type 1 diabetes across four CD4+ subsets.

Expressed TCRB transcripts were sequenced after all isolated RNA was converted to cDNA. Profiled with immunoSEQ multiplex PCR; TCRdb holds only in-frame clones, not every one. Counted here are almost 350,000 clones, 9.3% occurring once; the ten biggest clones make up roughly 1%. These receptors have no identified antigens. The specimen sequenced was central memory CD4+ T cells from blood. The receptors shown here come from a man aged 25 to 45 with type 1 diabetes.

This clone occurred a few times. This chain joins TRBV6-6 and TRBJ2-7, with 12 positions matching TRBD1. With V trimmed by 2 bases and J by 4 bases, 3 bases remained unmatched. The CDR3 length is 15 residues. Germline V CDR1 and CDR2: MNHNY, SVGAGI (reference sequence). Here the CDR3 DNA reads TGTGCCAGCAGTTACGGGACAGGGGGCGAGTACGAGCAGTACTTC. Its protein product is CASSYGTGGEYEQYF.

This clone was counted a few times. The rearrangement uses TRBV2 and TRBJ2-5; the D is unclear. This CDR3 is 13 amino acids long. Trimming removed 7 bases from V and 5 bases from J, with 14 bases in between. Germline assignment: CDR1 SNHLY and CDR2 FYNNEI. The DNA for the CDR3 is TGTGCCAGCATTCGTCTCCTAGGGGAGACCCAGTACTTC. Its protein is CASIRLLGETQYF. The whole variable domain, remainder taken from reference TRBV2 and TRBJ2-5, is EPEVTQTPSHQVTQMGQEVILRCVPISNHLYFYWYRQILGQKVEFLVSFYNNEISEKSEIFDDQFSVERPDGSNFTLKIRSTKLEDSAMYFCASIRLLGETQYFGPGTRLLVL.

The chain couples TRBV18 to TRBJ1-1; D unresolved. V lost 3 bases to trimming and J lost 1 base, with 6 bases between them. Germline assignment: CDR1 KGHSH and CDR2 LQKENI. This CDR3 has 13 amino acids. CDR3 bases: TGTGCCAGCTCACCGTCAGCGAACACTGAAGCTTTCTTT. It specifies CASSPSANTEAFF. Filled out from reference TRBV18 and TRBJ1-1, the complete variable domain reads NAGVMQNPRHLVRRRGQEARLRCSPMKGHSHVYWYRQLPEEGLKFMVYLQKENIIDESGMPKERFSAEFPKEGPSILRIQQVVRGDSAAYFCASSPSANTEAFFGQGTRLTVV.

CDR3 amino acids: CSAGAGSGANVLTF. CDR3 bases: TGCAGCGCTGGGGCGGGCTCTGGGGCCAACGTCCTGACTTTC. The V call is TRBV29-1, the J call TRBJ2-6, with D perhaps being TRBD1 or TRBD2 (5 bases each). The CDR3 consists of 14 residues. V gave up 7 bases and J gave up 0 bases, with 10 bases separating them. Per germline, CDR1 SQVTM and CDR2 ANQGSEA.

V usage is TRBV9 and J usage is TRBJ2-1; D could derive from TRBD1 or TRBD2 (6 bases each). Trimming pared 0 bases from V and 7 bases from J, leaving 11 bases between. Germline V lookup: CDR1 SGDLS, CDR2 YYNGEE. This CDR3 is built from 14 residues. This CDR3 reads CASSVAGATNEQFF. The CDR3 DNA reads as TGTGCCAGCAGCGTAGCGGGGGCAACTAATGAGCAGTTCTTC.

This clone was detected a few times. DNA for the CDR3: TGTGCCAGCAGTCCGACAGGGGGGGGAGAGACCCAGTACTTC. Translation: CASSPTGGGETQYF. This chain uses TRBV25-1 with TRBJ2-5; 9 bases match TRBD1. V lost 5 bases, J lost 4 bases, and 5 bases stayed unmatched. CDR1 is MGHDK and CDR2 is SYGVNS in the germline V gene. This CDR3 comprises 14 residues. Combining the CDR3 with reference TRBV25-1 and TRBJ2-5 gives the whole variable domain EADIYQTPRYLVIGTGKKITLECSQTMGHDKMYWYQQDPGMELHLIHYSYGVNSTEKGDLSSESTVSRIRTEHFPLTLESARPSHTSQYLCASSPTGGGETQYFGPGTRLLVL.

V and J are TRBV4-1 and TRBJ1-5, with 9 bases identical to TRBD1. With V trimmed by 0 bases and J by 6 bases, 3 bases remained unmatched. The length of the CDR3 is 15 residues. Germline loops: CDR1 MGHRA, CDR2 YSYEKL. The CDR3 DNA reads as TGCGCCAGCAGCCAAGAACAGGGGGCTTTTCAGCCCCAGCATTTT. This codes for CASSQEQGAFQPQHF.

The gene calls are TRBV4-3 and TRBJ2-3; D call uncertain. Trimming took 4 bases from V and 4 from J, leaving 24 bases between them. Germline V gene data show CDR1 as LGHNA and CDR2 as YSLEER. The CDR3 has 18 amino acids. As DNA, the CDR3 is TGCGCCAGCAGCCGGTACTCCGGTGGGATCACGGTTTCAGATACGCAGTATTTT. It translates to CASSRYSGGITVSDTQYF.